These 20 T cell receptor beta chains originate from one sample sequenced in a study of T cells in Graves' hyperthyroidism and ophthalmopathy. RNA transcripts were the template for amplifying TCR beta CDR3 regions. With the HTBI primer set, the TCR CDR3 went through a first round of RT-PCR. TCRdb reprocessed the multiplex PCR reads via MiXCR and lists one record per CDR3 protein. The sample carries about 110,000 distinct CDR3 sequences, 15% to 20% recorded once. Sequencing was carried out using blood. The receptors were gathered from a woman between 45 and 60 years old with Graves' hyperthyroidism.

This clonotype has at least ten counts. V is TRBV28 and J is TRBJ2-7, with D possibly matching TRBD1 (5 bases). The V gene's germline CDR1 is MDHEN and CDR2 SYDVKM. V lost 10 bases and J lost 5, with 24 bases in between. The CDR3 sequence is 15 residues long. The CDR3 region is CATRVLGRVIDEQYF. CDR3 nucleotides: TGTGCCACCCGCGTGCTGGGCAGGGTTATCGACGAGCAGTACTTC.

V and J are TRBV4-2 and TRBJ1-5; possible D gene TRBD1, 6 bases. Per the germline V gene, CDR1 is LGHNA and CDR2 is YNFKEQ. The length of the CDR3 is 15 residues. V lost 2 bases and J 3 bases, leaving 11 bases between the germline ends. The CDR3 DNA follows: TGTGCCAGCAGCCAAAACAGGGAAATCAATCAGCCCCAGCATTTT. This sequence encodes CASSQNREINQPQHF.

This clonotype was observed many times. CDR3 protein: CASSVLAGGNEQFF. As DNA, the CDR3 is TGTGCCAGCAGCGTATTAGCGGGAGGAAATGAGCAGTTCTTC. The V call is TRBV7-2, the J call TRBJ2-1; 10 bases line up with TRBD2. The germline CDR1 and CDR2 sequences are SGHTA and FQGNSA. This CDR3 is 14 amino acids long. With 5 bases clipped from V and 7 bases from J, the junction kept 5 bases outside the gene matches.

This clonotype has ten or more counts. V gene TRBV12-3 or TRBV12-4 combines with J gene TRBJ2-1; D not resolved. V lost 4 bases and J 6 bases, leaving 16 bases between the germline ends. The CDR3 is made up of 15 amino acids. CDR3 sequence reads: CASSYLRSRSNEQFF. CDR3 DNA: TGTGCCAGCAGTTATTTGCGCTCGAGAAGCAATGAGCAGTTCTTC.

This clonotype was observed at least ten times. The rearrangement uses TRBV6-2 or TRBV6-3 and TRBJ2-3; 7 bases are shared with TRBD1. V was pared by 6 bases and J by 3 bases, with 12 bases of the junction left unmatched. The CDR3 extends over 16 amino acids. CDR1 is MNHEY, CDR2 SVGEGT, per germline. As DNA, the CDR3 is TGTGCCAGCAGACGTGACAGGGACCCAGGAACAGATACGCAGTATTTT. Amino acid sequence: CASRRDRDPGTDTQYF.

This clonotype was detected a few times. One end of the junction does not line up with germline, which may come from a read error. The V call is TRBV20-1, the J call TRBJ2-5; 11 bases are a match to TRBD2. Germline assignment: CDR1 DFQATT and CDR2 SNEGSKA (reference sequence). The CDR3 has 16 amino acids. The DNA of the CDR3 is TGCAGTGCTAGTTCGGCTAGCGGGGGGATACAAGATACCCAGTACTTC. It translates to CSASSASGGIQDTQYF.

This clonotype showed up many times. The genes are TRBV2 and TRBJ2-1, with TRBD2 identical over 8 bases. CDR1 is SNHLY and CDR2 is FYNNEI in the germline V gene. The CDR3 is made up of 14 amino acids. V gave up 6 bases and J gave up 0 bases; unmatched junction bases: 1. This CDR3 is CASRLAVSYNEQFF. In nucleotides, the CDR3 is TGTGCCAGCAGACTAGCGGTCTCCTACAATGAGCAGTTCTTC. The variable domain in full, with the rest retrieved from reference TRBV2 and TRBJ2-1, is EPEVTQTPSHQVTQMGQEVILRCVPISNHLYFYWYRQILGQKVEFLVSFYNNEISEKSEIFDDQFSVERPDGSNFTLKIRSTKLEDSAMYFCASRLAVSYNEQFFGPGTRLTVL.

This clonotype occurred many times. V is TRBV4-1 and J is TRBJ2-3; D might be TRBD1 (6 bases). V was clipped by 0 bases and J by 6 bases, with 10 bases between them. The CDR3 consists of 14 residues. Germline CDR1 and CDR2: MGHRA and YSYEKL. The CDR3 loop reads CASSQDDDRDTQYF. The CDR3 DNA is TGCGCCAGCAGCCAAGACGACGACAGGGATACGCAGTATTTT.

The table lists this clonotype with many counts. The rearrangement uses TRBV3-1 and TRBJ1-2, with TRBD1 matching 7 bases. The trim removed 4 bases at V and 4 bases at J, leaving 6 bases unmatched. Germline V gene sequence: CDR1 LGHDT, CDR2 YNNKEL (reference sequence). This CDR3 region has 14 residues. CDR3 bases: TGTGCCAGCAGCCTTAGACAGGGTGTCTATGGCTACACCTTC. Translation: CASSLRQGVYGYTF.

This clonotype was recorded a few times. This chain connects TRBV19 to TRBJ1-5, with a possible D match to TRBD1 (5 bases). Between the trimmed V and J ends, which lost 3 bases and 0 bases, there was a span of 9 bases. Per germline, CDR1 LNHDA and CDR2 SQIVND (reference sequence). The CDR3 consists of 15 residues. DNA of the CDR3: TGTGCCAGTAGTATGCGGGGGGATAGCAATCAGCCCCAGCATTTT. Its translation: CASSMRGDSNQPQHF. Full variable domain (outside the CDR3, taken from reference TRBV19 and TRBJ1-5): DGGITQSPKYLFRKEGQNVTLSCEQNLNHDAMYWYRQDPGQGLRLIYYSQIVNDFQKGDIAEGYSVSREKKESFPLTVTSAQKNPTAFYLCASSMRGDSNQPQHFGDGTRLSIL.

This clonotype occurred many times. The chain joins TRBV20-1 to TRBJ2-3; 7 bases agree with TRBD2. This CDR3 comprises 16 residues. The germline V gene has CDR1 DFQATT and CDR2 SNEGSKA (reference sequence). The V gene end was trimmed by 2 bases and the J gene end by 2 bases; junction bases not matched to a gene: 10. In DNA form, the CDR3 reads TGCAGTGCTAGATGGGCTAGCGGTGACTACACAGATACGCAGTATTTT. Amino acid sequence: CSARWASGDYTDTQYF.

The genes are TRBV11-1 and TRBJ2-4; 14 nucleotides align to TRBD2. Germline V gives CDR1 SGHAT, CDR2 FQDESV (reference sequence). The CDR3 runs to 16 residues. Losses at the gene ends were 5 bases for V and 7 bases for J; bases not matched to a gene: 7. CDR3 sequence (DNA): TGTGCCAGCAGCCCCGGGACTAGCGGGAGATGGAACATTCAGTACTTC. Encoded protein: CASSPGTSGRWNIQYF.

In this sample, this clonotype turned up many times. J is TRBJ1-2 and V is TRBV6-1, with D possibly matching TRBD1 (5 bases). The V end lost 6 bases, the J end lost 8 bases, and 22 bases lay between the germline ends. There are 15 residues in the CDR3. Germline CDR1 is MNHNS and CDR2 is SASEGT. The CDR3 region is CASSPADWGEAGYTF. In DNA form, the CDR3 reads TGTGCCAGCAGCCCCGCAGATTGGGGCGAAGCCGGCTACACCTTC.

In its sample, this clonotype was seen many times. The chain joins TRBV28 to TRBJ1-3, with D possibly TRBD1 on 5 matching bases. V was clipped by 6 bases and J by 4 bases, with 19 bases between them. Germline assignment: CDR1 MDHEN and CDR2 SYDVKM. The CDR3 runs 16 residues. The chain's CDR3 is CASSQNPGRGGNTIYF. The DNA of the CDR3 is TGTGCCAGCAGCCAAAATCCGGGACGAGGAGGAAACACCATATATTTT.

This clonotype has a single count. This chain uses TRBV20-1 with TRBJ2-7; D ambiguous. V was trimmed by 6 bases and J by 1 base, leaving 13 bases between them. CDR1 is DFQATT, CDR2 SNEGSKA, per germline (reference sequence). The CDR3 has 13 residues. CDR3 protein: CSAPRIGSYEQYF. The CDR3 nucleotides read TGCAGTGCCCCCCGAATCGGATCCTACGAGCAGTACTTC.

This clonotype was observed many times. This chain links TRBV27 with TRBJ2-1; a possible D gene is TRBD2 (5 bases). Trimming pared 2 bases from V and 5 bases from J, leaving 10 bases between. The length of the CDR3 is 14 residues. In germline, CDR1 is MNHEY, CDR2 SMNVEV (reference sequence). This CDR3 is CASSLPGGNNEQFF. In nucleotides, the CDR3 is TGTGCCAGCAGTTTACCCGGAGGAAACAATGAGCAGTTCTTC.

This clonotype was detected many times. The chain employs TRBV20-1 and TRBJ2-1, with D perhaps given as TRBD1 or TRBD2 (6 bases each). The germline V gene has CDR1 DFQATT and CDR2 SNEGSKA (reference sequence). This CDR3 region has 16 residues. Trimming pared 6 bases from V and 4 bases from J, leaving 22 bases between. The CDR3 spells CSADKEGGVRYNEQFF. For the CDR3, the DNA is TGCAGTGCGGATAAAGAGGGGGGCGTAAGATACAATGAGCAGTTCTTC.

This clonotype was observed many times. The rearrangement uses TRBV6-1 and TRBJ1-2; 7 bases agree with TRBD1. The J segment lost 8 bases and the V segment lost 10 bases, leaving 7 bases of the junction unmatched. The CDR3 covers 11 residues. Germline CDR1 reads MNHNS; CDR2 reads SASEGT. CDR3 bases: TGTGCCACCCAACGAGGGGGCGGCTACACCTTC. This encodes CATQRGGGYTF.

This clonotype came up many times. This chain uses TRBV25-1 with TRBJ2-3, with D possibly being TRBD2 (6 bases). The CDR3 has 14 amino acids. Germline V lookup: CDR1 MGHDK, CDR2 SYGVNS. V lost 1 base and J 7 bases, leaving 12 bases between the germline ends. The CDR3 nucleotides are TGTGCCAGCAGTGAATCCGCGGGGAAGCATACGCAGTATTTT. Its translation: CASSESAGKHTQYF.

The J gene is TRBJ1-2, the V gene TRBV20-1, with 7 bases fitting TRBD1. The ends lost 0 bases at V and 10 bases at J; junction bases unmatched: 20. The germline CDR1 and CDR2 sequences are DFQATT and SNEGSKA (reference sequence). This CDR3 has 17 amino acids. The CDR3 loop is CSAREYGGVDRERVYTF. CDR3 DNA sequence: TGCAGTGCTAGAGAATACGGTGGTGTCGACAGGGAACGAGTCTACACCTTC.